This T cell receptor (beta chain) was sequenced during a study of control samples from healthy donors and cancer patients. Assay: immunoSEQ multiplex PCR; the TCRdb copy retains only in-frame clones and omits some. The repertoire holds about 170,000 clones, with approximately 90% as singletons. The TCR sequence derives from a man aged 25 to 45 in good health. The sequenced sample consisted of blood.

This CDR3 is CAISEIPRNNEQFF. DNA for the CDR3: TGTGCCATCAGTGAGATCCCCAGGAACAATGAGCAGTTCTTC. The V and J genes are TRBV10-3 and TRBJ2-1; no reliable D call. This CDR3 has 14 residues. Trimming pared 2 bases from V and 5 bases from J, leaving 10 bases between. Germline values: CDR1 ENHRY, CDR2 SYGVKD.